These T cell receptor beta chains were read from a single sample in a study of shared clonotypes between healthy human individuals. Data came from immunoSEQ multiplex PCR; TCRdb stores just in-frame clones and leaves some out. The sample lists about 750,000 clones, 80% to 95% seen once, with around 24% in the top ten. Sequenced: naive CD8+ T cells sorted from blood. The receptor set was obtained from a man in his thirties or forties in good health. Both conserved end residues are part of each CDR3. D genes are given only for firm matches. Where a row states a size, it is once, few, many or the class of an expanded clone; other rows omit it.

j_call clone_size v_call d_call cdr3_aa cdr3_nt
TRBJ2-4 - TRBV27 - CASSPTGTFKNIQYF TGTGCCAGCAGTCCGACAGGAACCTTCAAAAACATTCAGTACTTC
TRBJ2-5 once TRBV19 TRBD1 CASSIGQGETQYF TGTGCCAGTAGTATCGGACAGGGAGAGACCCAGTACTTC
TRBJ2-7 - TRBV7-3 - CASSPEDSSYEQYF TGTGCCAGCAGCCCGGAGGACAGCTCCTACGAGCAGTACTTC
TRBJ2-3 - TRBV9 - CASSVDGSRTSTDTQYF TGTGCCAGCAGCGTAGATGGGAGTCGAACTAGCACAGATACGCAGTATTTT
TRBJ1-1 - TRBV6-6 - CASTFSERTEAFF TGTGCCAGCACCTTTTCGGAGCGCACTGAAGCTTTCTTT
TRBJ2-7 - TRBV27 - CASSLTGTYEQYF TGTGCCAGCAGTTTAACAGGGACCTACGAGCAGTACTTC
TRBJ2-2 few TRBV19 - CASSPRTYTGELFF TGTGCCAGTAGTCCCCGGACCTACACCGGGGAGCTGTTTTTT
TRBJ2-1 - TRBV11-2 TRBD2 CASSGSGNNEQFF TGTGCCAGCAGCGGGAGCGGGAACAATGAGCAGTTCTTC
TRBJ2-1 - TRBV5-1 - CASSYGKNNEQFF TGCGCCAGCAGCTACGGGAAAAACAATGAGCAGTTCTTC
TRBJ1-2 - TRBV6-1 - CASSLQGNGYTF TGTGCCAGCAGTCTCCAGGGGAATGGCTACACCTTC
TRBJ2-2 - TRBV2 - CASGMGGDTGELFF TGTGCCAGCGGAATGGGGGGTGACACCGGGGAGCTGTTTTTT
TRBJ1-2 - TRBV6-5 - CASSYSGESNGYTF TGTGCCAGCAGTTACTCGGGGGAGTCGAATGGCTACACCTTC
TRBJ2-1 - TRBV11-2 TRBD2 CASSTGLADYNEQFF TGTGCCAGCAGCACCGGGCTAGCGGACTACAATGAGCAGTTCTTC
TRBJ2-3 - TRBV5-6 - CASSLFGATDTQYF TGTGCCAGCAGCTTATTCGGGGCCACAGATACGCAGTATTTT
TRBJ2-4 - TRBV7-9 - CASSSTTKVSSIQYF TGTGCCAGCAGCTCGACTACCAAGGTCAGCTCGATTCAGTACTTC
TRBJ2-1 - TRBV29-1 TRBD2 CSVEPLAGEGNEQFF TGCAGCGTTGAACCTCTAGCGGGAGAGGGGAATGAGCAGTTCTTC
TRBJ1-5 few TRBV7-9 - CASSLGAQPQHF TGTGCCAGCAGCTTGGGTGCACAGCCCCAGCATTTT
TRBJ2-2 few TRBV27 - CASSTLNEGVNTGELFF TGTGCCAGCAGTACCCTCAATGAGGGGGTGAACACCGGGGAGCTGTTTTTT